This T cell receptor (beta chain) was identified in a study of beta chain features in type 1 diabetes. Whole-study results and caveats: In all four CD4+ subsets, TCRB CDR3 length was significantly, moderately reduced in type 1 diabetes. The naive, central memory and Treg TCRB repertoires showed an apparent similarity that was greater among patients than among healthy donors.

The germline V gene encodes CDR1 SQVTM and CDR2 ANQGSEA. CDR3 size: 13 residues. The ends were cut back, 5 bases at V and 0 bases at J, with 10 bases in the middle. CD4+ naive, central memory, regulatory and stem cell-like memory cells were sorted via CD45RO/CCR7/CD25/CD127/CD95/CD27. Expressed TCRB transcripts were sequenced because the isolated RNA had all been reverse transcribed beforehand. TCRdb's copy holds only in-frame clones and misses some; the assay was immunoSEQ multiplex PCR. The table lists 250,000 to 300,000 clones, 20% to 25% of them singletons. As for this clone: Its antigen is undetermined.

The V gene is TRBV29-1, the J gene TRBJ2-5; D not certain. The sample comprised naive CD4+ T cells from blood. This TCR was sampled from a woman in her 30s with type 1 diabetes. DNA of the CDR3: TGCAGCGTTCAAACACCAGACCAAGAGACCCAGTACTTC. It is translated as CSVQTPDQETQYF.